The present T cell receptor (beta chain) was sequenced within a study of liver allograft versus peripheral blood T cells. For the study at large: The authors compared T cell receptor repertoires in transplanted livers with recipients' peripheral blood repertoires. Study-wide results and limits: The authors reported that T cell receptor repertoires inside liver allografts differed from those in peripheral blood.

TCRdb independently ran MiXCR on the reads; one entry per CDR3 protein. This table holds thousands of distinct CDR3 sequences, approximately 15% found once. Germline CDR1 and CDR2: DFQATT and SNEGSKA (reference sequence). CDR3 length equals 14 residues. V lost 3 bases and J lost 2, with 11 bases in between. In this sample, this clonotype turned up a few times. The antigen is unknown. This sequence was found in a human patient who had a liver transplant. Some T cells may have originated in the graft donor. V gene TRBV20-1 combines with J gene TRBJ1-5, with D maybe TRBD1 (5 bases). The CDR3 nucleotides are TGCAGTGCTAGGCAGGGCTGGGGCAATCAGCCCCAGCATTTT. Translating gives CSARQGWGNQPQHF.